The 3 T cell receptor beta chains below come from one sample, sequenced in a study of response to subunit inactivated influenza vaccine. TCRdb re-derived calls from the RT-PCR reads in MiXCR, one entry per CDR3 protein. The sample contains hundreds of thousands of distinct CDR3 sequences, 16% of which appear only once. Sequenced here: CD4+ T cells sorted from PBMCs, sampled 23 months after vaccination. These receptors originate from a man aged 45 to 70 who received an inactivated influenza vaccine.

The rearrangement joins TRBV5-1 to TRBJ1-2; D not certain. The CDR3 has 13 amino acids. V lost 0 bases to trimming and J lost 4 bases, with 7 bases between them. CDR1 SGHRS and CDR2 YFSETQ come from the germline V gene. The CDR3 DNA reads TGCGCCAGCAGCTTGGAGCATGCCTATGGCTACACCTTC. This sequence encodes CASSLEHAYGYTF.

This clonotype was counted only a few times. The chain joins TRBV5-1 to TRBJ2-2, with 7 positions matching TRBD1. Germline V gene lookup returns CDR1 SGHRS and CDR2 YFSETQ. The length of the CDR3 is 18 residues. V lost 0 bases and J lost 0; bases outside the gene matches: 8. CDR3 sequence reads: CASSLGQGIGSNTGELFF. The DNA of the CDR3 is TGCGCCAGCAGCTTGGGACAGGGAATAGGCTCGAACACCGGGGAGCTGTTTTTT.

The genes are TRBV28 and TRBJ2-2; tentative D call: TRBD2 (6 bases). The CDR3 loop spans 15 amino acids. The germline V gene has CDR1 MDHEN and CDR2 SYDVKM. Trimming shortened V by 7 bases and J by 1 base, and 13 bases separated the two germline ends. CDR3 in DNA: TGTGCCAGCAAGGCGCCGGGAGTGAACACCGGGGAGCTGTTTTTT. It yields the protein CASKAPGVNTGELFF. The full variable domain, completed using reference TRBV28 and TRBJ2-2, is DVKVTQSSRYLVKRTGEKVFLECVQDMDHENMFWYRQDPGLGLRLIYFSYDVKMKEKGDIPEGYSVSREKKERFSLILESASTNQTSMYLCASKAPGVNTGELFFGEGSRLTVL.